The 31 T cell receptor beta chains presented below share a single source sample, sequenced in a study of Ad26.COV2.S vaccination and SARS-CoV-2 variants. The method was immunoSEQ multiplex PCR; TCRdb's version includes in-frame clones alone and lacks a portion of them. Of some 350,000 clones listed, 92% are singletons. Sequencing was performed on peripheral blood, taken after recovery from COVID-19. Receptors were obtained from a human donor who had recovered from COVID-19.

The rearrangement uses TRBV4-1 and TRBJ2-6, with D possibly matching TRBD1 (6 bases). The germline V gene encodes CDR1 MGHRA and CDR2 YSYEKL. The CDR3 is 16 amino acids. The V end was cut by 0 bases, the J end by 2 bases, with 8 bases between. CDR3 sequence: CASSQDQGTGANVLTF. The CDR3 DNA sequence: TGCGCCAGCAGCCAAGATCAGGGGACTGGGGCCAACGTCCTGACTTTC.

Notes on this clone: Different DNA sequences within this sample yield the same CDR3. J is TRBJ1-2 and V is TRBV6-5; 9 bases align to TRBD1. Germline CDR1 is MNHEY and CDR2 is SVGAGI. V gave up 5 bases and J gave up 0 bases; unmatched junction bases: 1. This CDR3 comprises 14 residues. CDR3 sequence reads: CASSRQGANYGYTF. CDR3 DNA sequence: TGTGCCAGCAGTCGACAGGGGGCTAACTATGGCTACACCTTC.

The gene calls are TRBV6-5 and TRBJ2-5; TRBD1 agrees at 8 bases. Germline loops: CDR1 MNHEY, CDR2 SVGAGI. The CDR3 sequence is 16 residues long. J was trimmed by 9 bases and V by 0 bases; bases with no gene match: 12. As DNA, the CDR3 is TGTGCCAGCAGTTACTCGGGCAGGGGGCGGGGAAGGGCCCAGTACTTC. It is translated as CASSYSGRGRGRAQYF.

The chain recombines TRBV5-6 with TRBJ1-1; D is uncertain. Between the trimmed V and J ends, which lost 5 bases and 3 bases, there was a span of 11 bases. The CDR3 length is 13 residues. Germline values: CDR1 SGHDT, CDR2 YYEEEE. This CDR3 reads CASRPALHTEAFF. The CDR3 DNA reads TGTGCCAGCAGACCGGCCCTGCACACTGAAGCTTTCTTT.

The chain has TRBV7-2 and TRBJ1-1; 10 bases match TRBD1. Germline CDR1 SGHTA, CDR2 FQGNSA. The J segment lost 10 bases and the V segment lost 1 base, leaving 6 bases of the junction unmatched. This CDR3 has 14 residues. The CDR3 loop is CASSLVRDRGGAFF. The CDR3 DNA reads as TGTGCCAGCAGCTTAGTCAGGGACAGGGGAGGAGCTTTCTTT.

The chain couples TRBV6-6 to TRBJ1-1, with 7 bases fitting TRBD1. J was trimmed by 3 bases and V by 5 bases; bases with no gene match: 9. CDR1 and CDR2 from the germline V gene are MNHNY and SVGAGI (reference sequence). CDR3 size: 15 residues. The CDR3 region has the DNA TGTGCCAGCAGTAAAAGACAGGGTCTTTACACTGAAGCTTTCTTT. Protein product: CASSKRQGLYTEAFF.

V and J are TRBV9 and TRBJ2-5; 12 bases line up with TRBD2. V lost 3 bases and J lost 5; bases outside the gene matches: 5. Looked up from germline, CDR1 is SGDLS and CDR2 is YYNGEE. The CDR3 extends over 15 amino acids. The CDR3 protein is CASSGGLAGWETQYF. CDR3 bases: TGTGCCAGCAGCGGAGGACTAGCGGGGTGGGAGACCCAGTACTTC.

CDR3: CASSPNRDDTQYF. CDR3 DNA: TGTGCCAGCTCACCAAACAGGGATGATACGCAGTATTTT. V and J are TRBV18 and TRBJ2-3, with D perhaps TRBD1 (6 bases). The germline V and J ends were trimmed by 2 bases and 6 bases, with 9 bases remaining between them. In germline, CDR1 is KGHSH, CDR2 LQKENI. The CDR3 runs 13 residues.

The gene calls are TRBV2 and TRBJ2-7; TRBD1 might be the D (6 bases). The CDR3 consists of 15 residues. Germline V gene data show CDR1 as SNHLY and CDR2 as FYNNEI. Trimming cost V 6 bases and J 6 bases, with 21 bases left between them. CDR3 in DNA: TGTGCCAGCAGCGCCGCCGGCACAGGGTACGGCGAGCAGTACTTC. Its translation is CASSAAGTGYGEQYF.

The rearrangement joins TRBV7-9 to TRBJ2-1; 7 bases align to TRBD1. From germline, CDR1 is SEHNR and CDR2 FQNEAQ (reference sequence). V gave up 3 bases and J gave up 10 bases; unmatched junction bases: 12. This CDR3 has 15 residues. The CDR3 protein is CASSFQTGPADEQFF. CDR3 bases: TGTGCCAGCAGCTTCCAGACAGGGCCCGCGGACGAGCAGTTCTTC.

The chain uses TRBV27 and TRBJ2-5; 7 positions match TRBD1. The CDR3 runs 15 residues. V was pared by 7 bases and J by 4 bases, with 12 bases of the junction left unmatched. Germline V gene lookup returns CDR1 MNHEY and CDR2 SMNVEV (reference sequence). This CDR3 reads CASKFGSTGPETQYF. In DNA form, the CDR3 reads TGTGCCAGCAAGTTTGGGTCGACAGGGCCAGAGACCCAGTACTTC.

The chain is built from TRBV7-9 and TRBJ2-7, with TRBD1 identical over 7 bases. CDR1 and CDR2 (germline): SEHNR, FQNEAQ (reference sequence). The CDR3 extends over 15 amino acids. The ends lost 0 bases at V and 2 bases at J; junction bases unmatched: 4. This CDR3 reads CASSLAGTETYEQYF. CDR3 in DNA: TGTGCCAGCAGCTTAGCGGGGACAGAAACCTACGAGCAGTACTTC.

The CDR3 DNA sequence: TGTGCCAGCAGTACCAGGGGCGGGGGCACAGATACGCAGTATTTT. It specifies CASSTRGGGTDTQYF. The gene calls are TRBV11-2 and TRBJ2-3, with D possibly being TRBD1 or TRBD2 (6 bases each). Germline V gene data show CDR1 as SGHAT and CDR2 as FQNNGV. CDR3 length equals 15 residues. Between the trimmed V and J ends, which lost 6 bases and 1 base, there was a span of 14 bases. The full variable domain, rest sourced from reference TRBV11-2 and TRBJ2-3, is EAGVAQSPRYKIIEKRQSVAFWCNPISGHATLYWYQQILGQGPKLLIQFQNNGVVDDSQLPKDRFSAERLKGVDSTLKIQPAKLEDSAVYLCASSTRGGGTDTQYFGPGTRLTVL.

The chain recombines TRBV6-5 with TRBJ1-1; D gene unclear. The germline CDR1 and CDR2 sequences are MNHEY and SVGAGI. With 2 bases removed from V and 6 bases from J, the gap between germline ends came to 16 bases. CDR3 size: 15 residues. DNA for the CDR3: TGTGCCAGCAGTTACGGCAGCCCACGGATCGCTGAAGCTTTCTTT. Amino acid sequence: CASSYGSPRIAEAFF.

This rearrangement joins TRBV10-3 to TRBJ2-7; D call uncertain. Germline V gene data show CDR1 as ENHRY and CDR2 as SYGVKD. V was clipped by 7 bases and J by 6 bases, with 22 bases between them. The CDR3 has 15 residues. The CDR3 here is CAIKPGITGPLEQYF. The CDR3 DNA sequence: TGTGCCATCAAACCCGGAATAACGGGCCCCCTCGAGCAGTACTTC.

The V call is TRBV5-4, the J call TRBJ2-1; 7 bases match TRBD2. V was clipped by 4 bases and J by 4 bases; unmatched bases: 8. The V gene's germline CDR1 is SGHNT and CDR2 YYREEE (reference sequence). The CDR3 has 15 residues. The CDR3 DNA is TGTGCCAGCAGCCTCAGGTGGGGGGGTTACAATGAGCAGTTCTTC. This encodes CASSLRWGGYNEQFF.

The CDR3 is CASSSQGAEEKLFF. In DNA form, the CDR3 reads TGTGCCAGCAGCTCTCAGGGGGCAGAAGAAAAACTGTTTTTT. This rearrangement joins TRBV7-9 to TRBJ1-4, with 8 bases lining up with TRBD1. Trimming took 4 bases from V and 8 from J; bases not matched to a gene: 6. The CDR3 consists of 14 residues. CDR1 SEHNR and CDR2 FQNEAQ come from the germline V gene (reference sequence).

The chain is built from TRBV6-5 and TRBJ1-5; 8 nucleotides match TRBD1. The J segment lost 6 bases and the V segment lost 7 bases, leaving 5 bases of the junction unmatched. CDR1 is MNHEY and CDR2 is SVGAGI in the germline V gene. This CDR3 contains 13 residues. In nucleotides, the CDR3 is TGTGCCAGCATCTCCAGGGGGCTTCAGCCCCAGCATTTT. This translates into CASISRGLQPQHF.

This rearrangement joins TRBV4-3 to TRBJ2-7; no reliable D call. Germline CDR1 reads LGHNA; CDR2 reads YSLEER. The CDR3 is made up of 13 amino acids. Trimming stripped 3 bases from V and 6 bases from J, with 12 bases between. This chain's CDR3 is CASSQGIWAEQYF. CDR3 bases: TGCGCCAGCAGCCAGGGGATTTGGGCCGAGCAGTACTTC.

CDR3 region: CASSDRGQNTEAFF. The CDR3 DNA is TGTGCCAGCAGCGACAGGGGGCAGAACACTGAAGCTTTCTTT. The V and J genes are TRBV6-5 and TRBJ1-1, with 10 bases lining up with TRBD1. This CDR3 spans 14 amino acids. The V and J ends lost 6 bases and 1 base, in that order; junction bases with no gene match: 2. Germline V gene lookup returns CDR1 MNHEY and CDR2 SVGAGI.

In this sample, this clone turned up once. This CDR3 reads CASSPTHIWTNYEQYF. CDR3 nucleotide sequence: TGTGCCAGCAGCCCCACCCACATTTGGACCAACTACGAGCAGTACTTC. This chain uses TRBV11-2 with TRBJ2-7; no firm D call. Germline V gene sequence: CDR1 SGHAT, CDR2 FQNNGV. This CDR3 is built from 16 residues. V lost 5 bases and J lost 3, with 20 bases in between.

This chain's CDR3 is CASSPPGADYGYTF. CDR3 nucleotide sequence: TGTGCCAGCAGTCCCCCTGGGGCAGACTATGGCTACACCTTC. The chain recombines TRBV6-5 with TRBJ1-2; tentative D call: TRBD1 (5 bases). The ends were cut back, 5 bases at V and 3 bases at J, with 13 bases in the middle. The CDR3 totals 14 residues. Germline V lookup: CDR1 MNHEY, CDR2 SVGAGI.

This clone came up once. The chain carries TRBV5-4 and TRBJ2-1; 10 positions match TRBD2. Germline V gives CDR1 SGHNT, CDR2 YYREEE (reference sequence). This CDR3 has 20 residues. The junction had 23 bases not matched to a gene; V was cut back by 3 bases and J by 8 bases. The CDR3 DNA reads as TGTGCCAGCAGCTCCTCAGGCGGTAGCGGGGGGCTGATAAGGGCCCATGAGCAGTTCTTC. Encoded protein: CASSSSGGSGGLIRAHEQFF.

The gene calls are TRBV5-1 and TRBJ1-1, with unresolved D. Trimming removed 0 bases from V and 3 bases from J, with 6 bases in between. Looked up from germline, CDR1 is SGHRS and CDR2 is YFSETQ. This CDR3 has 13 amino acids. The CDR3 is CASSLASDTEAFF. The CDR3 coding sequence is TGCGCCAGCAGCTTGGCCTCAGACACTGAAGCTTTCTTT. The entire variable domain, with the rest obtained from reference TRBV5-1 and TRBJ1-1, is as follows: KAGVTQTPRYLIKTRGQQVTLSCSPISGHRSVSWYQQTPGQGLQFLFEYFSETQRNKGNFPGRFSGRQFSNSRSEMNVSTLELGDSALYLCASSLASDTEAFFGQGTRLTVV.

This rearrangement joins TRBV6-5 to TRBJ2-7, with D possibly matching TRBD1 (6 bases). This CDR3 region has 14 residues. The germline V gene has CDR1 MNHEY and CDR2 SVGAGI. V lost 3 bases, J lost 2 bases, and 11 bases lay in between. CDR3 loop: CASSYQGLPYEQYF. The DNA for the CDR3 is TGTGCCAGCAGTTATCAGGGGCTCCCCTACGAGCAGTACTTC.

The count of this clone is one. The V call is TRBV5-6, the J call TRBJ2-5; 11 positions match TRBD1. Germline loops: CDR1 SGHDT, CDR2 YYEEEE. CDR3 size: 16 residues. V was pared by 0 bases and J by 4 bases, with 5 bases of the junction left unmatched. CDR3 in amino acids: CASSLVGQGAGETQYF. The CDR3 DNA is TGTGCCAGCAGCTTGGTAGGACAGGGGGCAGGAGAGACCCAGTACTTC.

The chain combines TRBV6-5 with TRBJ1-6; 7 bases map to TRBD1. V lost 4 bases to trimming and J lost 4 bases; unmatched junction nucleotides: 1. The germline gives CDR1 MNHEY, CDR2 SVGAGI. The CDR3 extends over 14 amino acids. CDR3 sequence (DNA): TGTGCCAGCAGTTCAGGGGGGTATAATTCACCCCTCCACTTT. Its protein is CASSSGGYNSPLHF.

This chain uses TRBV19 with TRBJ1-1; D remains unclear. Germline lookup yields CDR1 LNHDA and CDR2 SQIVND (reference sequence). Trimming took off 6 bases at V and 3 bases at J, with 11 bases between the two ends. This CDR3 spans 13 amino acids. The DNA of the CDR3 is TGTGCCAGTAGGCCGGTAAGGGACACTGAAGCTTTCTTT. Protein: CASRPVRDTEAFF.

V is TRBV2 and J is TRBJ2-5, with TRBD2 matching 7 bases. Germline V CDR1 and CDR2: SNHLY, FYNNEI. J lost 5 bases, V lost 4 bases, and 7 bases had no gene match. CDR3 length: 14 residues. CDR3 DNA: TGTGCCAGCAGTGGGCGGGGACTACTGGAGACCCAGTACTTC. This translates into CASSGRGLLETQYF.

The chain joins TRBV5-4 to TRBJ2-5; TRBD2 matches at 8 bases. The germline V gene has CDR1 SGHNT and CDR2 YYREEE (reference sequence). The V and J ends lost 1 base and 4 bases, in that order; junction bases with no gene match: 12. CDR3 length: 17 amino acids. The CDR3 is CASSLSPLSGGIETQYF. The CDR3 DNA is TGTGCCAGCAGCTTGAGCCCCCTCAGCGGGGGAATAGAGACCCAGTACTTC.

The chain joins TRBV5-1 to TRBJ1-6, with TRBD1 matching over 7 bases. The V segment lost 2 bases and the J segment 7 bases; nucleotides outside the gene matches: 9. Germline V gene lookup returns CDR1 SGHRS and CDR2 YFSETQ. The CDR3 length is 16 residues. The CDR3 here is CASSFGAGTDNSPLHF. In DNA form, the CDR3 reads TGCGCCAGCAGCTTTGGGGCCGGGACAGACAATTCACCCCTCCACTTT. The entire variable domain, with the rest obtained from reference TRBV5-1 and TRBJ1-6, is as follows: KAGVTQTPRYLIKTRGQQVTLSCSPISGHRSVSWYQQTPGQGLQFLFEYFSETQRNKGNFPGRFSGRQFSNSRSEMNVSTLELGDSALYLCASSFGAGTDNSPLHFGNGTRLTVT.